This T cell receptor (beta chain) was identified in a study of T cells after yellow fever vaccination. Germline trimming cut 0 bases from V and 7 bases from J; bases unmatched to any gene: 16. Germline V gene lookup returns CDR1 MNHEY and CDR2 SMNVEV (reference sequence). The CDR3 is 21 residues long. TCRdb used MiXCR to reprocess the 5' RACE reads, holding one entry per CDR3 protein. In the table there are approximately 550,000 distinct CDR3 sequences, about 19% of which are singletons. This clonotype was observed a handful of times. The TCR was taken from a young man who received the YFV17D yellow fever vaccine. The source was PBMCs, collected 15 days after the yellow fever booster vaccination. The chain carries TRBV27 and TRBJ2-2; 14 bases are a match to TRBD2. For the CDR3, the DNA is TGTGCCAGCAGTTTATCTGATCCGGGACTAGCGGGAGTCGGCTTTGGCGGGGAGCTGTTTTTT. It is translated as CASSLSDPGLAGVGFGGELFF.